Shown below are 30 T cell receptor beta chains from a single sample sequenced in a study of shared clonotypes between healthy human individuals. Method: immunoSEQ multiplex PCR; TCRdb's copy keeps in-frame clones and lacks some. The sample includes about 1.5 million clones, more than 95% seen only once; the top ten take over 1%. Sequencing was carried out using naive CD4+ T cells sorted from blood. The sample's subset: CD45RA+ positively selected. These receptors were obtained from a young man in good health.

The chain couples TRBV25-1 to TRBJ1-5, with D maybe TRBD1 (6 bases). Germline CDR1 and CDR2: MGHDK and SYGVNS. V was shortened by 6 bases and J by 7 bases, with 10 bases between the two germline ends. The CDR3 is 12 amino acids. The CDR3 region is CASSRGGQPQHF. The CDR3 DNA follows: TGTGCCAGCAGCAGGGGTGGGCAGCCCCAGCATTTT.

This clone was observed once. V usage is TRBV11-2 and J usage is TRBJ2-2; D may be TRBD1 or TRBD2 (5 bases each). Between the trimmed V and J ends, which lost 2 bases and 4 bases, there was a span of 8 bases. CDR3 length equals 14 residues. Germline assignment: CDR1 SGHAT and CDR2 FQNNGV. CDR3 nucleotides: TGTGCCAGCAGCTTATGGGGGAGCACCGGGGAGCTGTTTTTT. It is translated as CASSLWGSTGELFF.

The chain carries TRBV30 and TRBJ2-6; D uncertain. The CDR3 totals 12 residues. With 5 bases removed from V and 1 base from J, the gap between germline ends came to 3 bases. Germline V CDR1 and CDR2: GTSNPN, SVGIG (reference sequence). CDR3 region: CAWYSGANVLTF. CDR3 nucleotides: TGTGCCTGGTATTCTGGGGCCAACGTCCTGACTTTC.

CDR3 in amino acids: CASRPPGQTGELFF. CDR3 sequence (DNA): TGTGCCAGCAGGCCTCCGGGACAGACCGGGGAGCTGTTTTTT. This chain connects TRBV6-5 to TRBJ2-2, with 7 bases aligning to TRBD1. The trim removed 6 bases at V and 5 bases at J, leaving 6 bases unmatched. Germline CDR1 and CDR2: MNHEY and SVGAGI. CDR3 length: 14 residues.

V is TRBV9 and J is TRBJ1-2; D is uncertain. Germline V gives CDR1 SGDLS, CDR2 YYNGEE. The ends were cut back, 2 bases at V and 0 bases at J, with 8 bases in the middle. The CDR3 is made up of 14 amino acids. CDR3 sequence: CASSVGSPNYGYTF. The CDR3 DNA reads TGTGCCAGCAGCGTCGGCAGTCCTAACTATGGCTACACCTTC.

V usage is TRBV10-1 and J usage is TRBJ1-1; no clear D gene. The germline V and J ends were trimmed by 7 bases and 0 bases, with 12 bases remaining between them. The CDR3 covers 14 residues. Germline values: CDR1 WNHNN, CDR2 SYGVQD (reference sequence). DNA for the CDR3: TGCGCCAGCAACAAGACACAACTGAACACTGAAGCTTTCTTT. Translating it yields CASNKTQLNTEAFF.

V usage is TRBV7-2 and J usage is TRBJ1-3; a weak D match, TRBD1 (5 bases). Germline V gives CDR1 SGHTA, CDR2 FQGNSA. This CDR3 region has 17 residues. Trimming left V 7 bases short and J 0 bases short, with 19 bases between. CDR3 loop: CASTISPRGSSGNTIYF. The DNA of the CDR3 is TGTGCCAGCACCATTAGTCCCCGGGGGAGCTCTGGAAACACCATATATTTT.

Points on this clone: The same CDR3 can be traced to other DNA sequences in this sample. V usage is TRBV5-1 and J usage is TRBJ2-7, with D uncertain. The CDR3 extends over 13 amino acids. Germline CDR1 SGHRS, CDR2 YFSETQ. Trimming took off 0 bases at V and 2 bases at J, with 6 bases between the two ends. The CDR3 DNA reads TGCGCCAGCAGCTTGGGGGGTCCCTACGAGCAGTACTTC. Translating it yields CASSLGGPYEQYF.

V and J are TRBV5-6 and TRBJ2-7; TRBD2 might be the D (5 bases). CDR3 length: 15 amino acids. V shed 0 bases and J shed 1 base, with 11 bases lying between them. CDR1 and CDR2 (germline): SGHDT, YYEEEE. The CDR3 sequence: CASSLGLAKSYEQYF. The CDR3, as DNA: TGTGCCAGCAGCTTGGGCCTAGCAAAATCCTACGAGCAGTACTTC.

The V call is TRBV2, the J call TRBJ1-4, with D hard to call. V dropped 4 bases and J dropped 6 bases, with 12 bases sitting between them. The CDR3 length is 14 residues. Germline V CDR1 and CDR2: SNHLY, FYNNEI. CDR3 in amino acids: CASSGEIADEKLFF. The CDR3 DNA follows: TGTGCCAGCAGTGGAGAGATAGCGGATGAAAAACTGTTTTTT.

This clone is a singleton in its sample. J is TRBJ1-3 and V is TRBV9; tentative D call: TRBD1 (5 bases). V lost 1 base, J lost 0 bases, and 8 bases lay in between. Per the germline V gene, CDR1 is SGDLS and CDR2 is YYNGEE. The CDR3 is 15 amino acids. For the CDR3, the DNA is TGTGCCAGCAGCGTAAGGGGAAGCTCTGGAAACACCATATATTTT. This codes for CASSVRGSSGNTIYF.

The rearrangement joins TRBV28 to TRBJ2-7; no clear D gene. Trimming took 4 bases from V and 7 from J, leaving 11 bases between them. The germline V gene encodes CDR1 MDHEN and CDR2 SYDVKM. CDR3 length: 12 amino acids. CDR3 in amino acids: CASSSLFKEQYF. For the CDR3, the DNA is TGTGCCAGCAGTTCCCTCTTCAAGGAGCAGTACTTC.

The chain employs TRBV5-1 and TRBJ2-7; 16 nucleotides align to TRBD2. This CDR3 region has 20 residues. The V and J ends lost 1 base and 3 bases, in that order; junction bases with no gene match: 13. CDR1 and CDR2 (germline): SGHRS, YFSETQ. CDR3 sequence reads: CASSLSAGTSGRANLYEQYF. The DNA of the CDR3 is TGCGCCAGCAGCTTGAGTGCCGGGACTAGCGGGAGGGCCAATCTCTACGAGCAGTACTTC. Full variable domain (rest looked up from reference TRBV5-1 and TRBJ2-7): KAGVTQTPRYLIKTRGQQVTLSCSPISGHRSVSWYQQTPGQGLQFLFEYFSETQRNKGNFPGRFSGRQFSNSRSEMNVSTLELGDSALYLCASSLSAGTSGRANLYEQYFGPGTRLTVT.

The chain links TRBV9 to TRBJ2-1, with 10 bases lining up with TRBD2. The germline V gene has CDR1 SGDLS and CDR2 YYNGEE. This CDR3 is built from 15 residues. J lost 6 bases, V lost 3 bases, and 6 bases had no gene match. The CDR3: CASSDLAGVSNEQFF. In DNA form, the CDR3 reads TGTGCCAGCAGCGATCTAGCGGGAGTAAGCAATGAGCAGTTCTTC.

Of note for this clone: The junction departs from the called germline gene at one end, perhaps through a read error. The genes are TRBV6-1 and TRBJ2-7; weak D call: TRBD2 (5 bases). This CDR3 contains 12 residues. Germline CDR1 is MNHNS and CDR2 is SASEGT. The CDR3 is CASSEAGDPTSF. The CDR3, as DNA: TGTGCCAGCAGTGAAGCGGGAGACCCAACTAGCTTC.

The CDR3 spells CASSLIATDTQYF. CDR3 in DNA: TGCGCCAGCAGCTTGATAGCAACAGATACGCAGTATTTT. The chain has TRBV5-1 and TRBJ2-3; D is unresolved. The CDR3 length is 13 residues. Trimming pared 1 base from V and 3 bases from J, leaving 6 bases between. Germline CDR1 reads SGHRS; CDR2 reads YFSETQ.

About this clone: In the same sample, other DNA sequences code for this CDR3. The chain carries TRBV5-4 and TRBJ2-7; 7 positions match TRBD2. CDR3 length equals 15 residues. CDR1 is SGHNT and CDR2 is YYREEE in the germline V gene (reference sequence). After removal of 0 bases from V and 3 bases from J, the junction contained 6 bases not matched to a gene. The CDR3 DNA follows: TGTGCCAGCAGCTTGGAGGCGGGAGTGAGCTACGAGCAGTACTTC. It specifies CASSLEAGVSYEQYF. The whole variable domain, filled in from reference TRBV5-4 and TRBJ2-7, reads ETGVTQSPTHLIKTRGQQVTLRCSSQSGHNTVSWYQQALGQGPQFIFQYYREEENGRGNFPPRFSGLQFPNYSSELNVNALELDDSALYLCASSLEAGVSYEQYFGPGTRLTVT.

V usage is TRBV5-4 and J usage is TRBJ2-3; TRBD1 aligns across 8 bases. Germline V gene sequence: CDR1 SGHNT, CDR2 YYREEE (reference sequence). The CDR3 length is 14 residues. With 3 bases clipped from V and 3 bases from J, the junction kept 3 bases outside the gene matches. The CDR3 region is CASSSRTGTDTQYF. For the CDR3, the DNA is TGTGCCAGCAGCTCGAGGACAGGGACAGATACGCAGTATTTT.

J is TRBJ2-2 and V is TRBV5-5; perhaps TRBD2 as D (5 bases). Germline CDR1 SGHKS, CDR2 YYEKEE (reference sequence). The V and J ends lost 6 bases and 4 bases respectively, with 16 bases between them. The CDR3 consists of 15 residues. CDR3 nucleotides: TGTGCCAGCACCCTGTTAAGGGAGTCCACCGGGGAGCTGTTTTTT. Amino acid sequence: CASTLLRESTGELFF.

In this sample, this clone turned up once. The chain carries TRBV6-9 and TRBJ2-5; 7 bases are shared with TRBD2. CDR1 and CDR2 from the germline V gene are MNHGY and SVAAGI. Losses at the gene ends were 8 bases for V and 3 bases for J; bases not matched to a gene: 9. The CDR3 spans 14 residues. CDR3 sequence reads: CASGGEEGKETQYF. The CDR3 bases are TGTGCCAGCGGGGGGGAAGAGGGGAAAGAGACCCAGTACTTC.

The V and J genes are TRBV7-9 and TRBJ2-7; TRBD2 matches 7 bases. CDR3 length equals 14 residues. With V trimmed by 5 bases and J by 0 bases, 4 bases remained unmatched. Per the germline V gene, CDR1 is SEHNR and CDR2 is FQNEAQ (reference sequence). CDR3 nucleotide sequence: TGTGCCAGCAGCCGCGGGGGATCCTCCTACGAGCAGTACTTC. Protein sequence: CASSRGGSSYEQYF.

The rearrangement joins TRBV10-1 to TRBJ1-5; TRBD1 might be the D (5 bases). Trimming pared 2 bases from V and 4 bases from J, leaving 9 bases between. The germline V gene encodes CDR1 WNHNN and CDR2 SYGVQD (reference sequence). This CDR3 has 14 amino acids. The CDR3 spells CASSETRTNQPQHF. CDR3 coding DNA: TGCGCCAGCAGTGAGACCCGGACAAATCAGCCCCAGCATTTT.

In this sample, this clone turned up once. This chain connects TRBV2 to TRBJ2-1; TRBD2 might be the D (6 bases). The CDR3 has 11 amino acids. V dropped 4 bases and J dropped 13 bases, with 11 bases sitting between them. Germline V gives CDR1 SNHLY, CDR2 FYNNEI. DNA of the CDR3: TGTGCCAGCAGTGTCGCGGGACTTCAGTTCTTC. Translating gives CASSVAGLQFF.

The chain uses TRBV7-8 and TRBJ2-3; TRBD1 matches at 10 bases. The CDR3 consists of 14 residues. The V segment lost 5 bases and the J segment 6 bases; nucleotides outside the gene matches: 5. The germline V gene encodes CDR1 SGHVS and CDR2 FQNEAQ. CDR3 loop: CASSVGQGLDTQYF. The CDR3 coding sequence is TGTGCCAGCAGCGTGGGACAGGGGCTCGATACGCAGTATTTT.

This chain connects TRBV19 to TRBJ2-7; perhaps TRBD1 as D (5 bases). The CDR3 is 14 residues long. Germline assignment: CDR1 LNHDA and CDR2 SQIVND (reference sequence). V was clipped by 4 bases and J by 3 bases, with 13 bases between them. CDR3 sequence: CASSTGIGGYEQYF. The CDR3 nucleotides read TGTGCCAGTAGTACAGGGATAGGCGGCTACGAGCAGTACTTC.

This rearrangement joins TRBV19 to TRBJ2-2; tentative D call: TRBD1 (6 bases). V dropped 4 bases and J dropped 5 bases, with 8 bases sitting between them. The CDR3 extends over 13 amino acids. CDR1 LNHDA and CDR2 SQIVND come from the germline V gene (reference sequence). CDR3 loop: CASSNRATGELFF. The CDR3 DNA sequence: TGTGCCAGTAGTAACAGGGCTACCGGGGAGCTGTTTTTT.

V and J are TRBV5-5 and TRBJ1-2; TRBD1 is a possible D gene (5 bases). CDR1 and CDR2 (germline): SGHKS, YYEKEE (reference sequence). V lost 4 bases and J 7 bases, leaving 23 bases between the germline ends. The CDR3 has 16 amino acids. The DNA for the CDR3 is TGTGCCAGCAGCGGGGCAGGGAATAGAGGCTTCTCTGGCTACACCTTC. Protein product: CASSGAGNRGFSGYTF.

The rearrangement joins TRBV5-1 to TRBJ2-5; D not resolved. V lost 4 bases and J lost 3, with 10 bases in between. CDR3 length equals 13 residues. Looked up from germline, CDR1 is SGHRS and CDR2 is YFSETQ. The CDR3 protein is CASSLRAEETQYF. The DNA of the CDR3 is TGCGCCAGCAGCCTCCGGGCCGAAGAGACCCAGTACTTC.

The V call is TRBV10-3, the J call TRBJ2-5, with unresolved D. The V end lost 5 bases, the J end lost 1 base, and 8 bases lay between the germline ends. The germline V gene has CDR1 ENHRY and CDR2 SYGVKD. The CDR3 is 13 amino acids. The CDR3 DNA follows: TGTGCCATCAGTTATAGCCTCCAAGAGACCCAGTACTTC. Its translation: CAISYSLQETQYF.

The chain recombines TRBV6-1 with TRBJ2-4, with 9 nucleotides matching TRBD2. The V segment lost 0 bases and the J segment 6 bases; nucleotides outside the gene matches: 9. The CDR3 contains 17 residues. Germline V gene lookup returns CDR1 MNHNS and CDR2 SASEGT. The CDR3 DNA reads as TGTGCCAGCAGTGAAGCGTCGCGGGAGGGATCAGGAAACATTCAGTACTTC. It encodes CASSEASREGSGNIQYF.